Listed below are T cell receptor beta chains from one sample, sequenced in a study of cytomegalovirus exposure and HLA in healthy donors. The data were produced by immunoSEQ multiplex PCR, yet TCRdb's version contains in-frame clones alone and is incomplete. The sample contains around 120,000 clones, 60% to 85% of which appear only once. The sample was PBMCs. These TCRs come from a man aged 25 to 40 in good health and CMV-seronegative. CDR3s include the opening cysteine and the closing phenylalanine or tryptophan. Each record gives: clone size, D gene, J gene, V gene, CDR3 DNA, CDR3 protein. D genes are given only for firm matches. Clone size appears in some rows only: once, few, many, or a class for an expanded clone.

>once|TRBD1|TRBJ2-7|TRBV7-9
TGTGCCAGCAGCAAGCCGGGACAGGGGGCTCACGAGCAGTACTTC
CASSKPGQGAHEQYF
>few|-|TRBJ2-3|TRBV7-2
TGTGCCAGCAGCTCCCACGGGTCAGATACGCAGTATTTT
CASSSHGSDTQYF
>few|TRBD2|TRBJ2-6|TRBV30
TGTGCCTGGAGTAAGGGCGGGGGGCCCGGGGCCAACGTCCTGACTTTC
CAWSKGGGPGANVLTF
>-|-|TRBJ1-1|TRBV6-6
TGTGCCAGCAGTTCAGGGAGGTGGAACACTGAAGCTTTCTTT
CASSSGRWNTEAFF
>-|-|TRBJ1-2|TRBV18
TGTGCCAGCTCACCGATCGGGACTGGAGCTAACTATGGCTACACCTTC
CASSPIGTGANYGYTF
>-|TRBD2|TRBJ2-1|TRBV5-4
TGTGCCAGCAGCCGTTCCTTAGCGGGGGCTACCAGGAATGAGCAGTTCTTC
CASSRSLAGATRNEQFF
>once|TRBD1|TRBJ2-4|TRBV23-1
TGCGCCAGCAGTCACACCACCAGGGACAGCCTAGCCAAAAACATTCAGTACTTC
CASSHTTRDSLAKNIQYF
>-|TRBD1|TRBJ1-6|TRBV5-1
TGCGCCAGCAGCTCGGGGGACAGCTCCTATAATTCACCCCTCCACTTT
CASSSGDSSYNSPLHF
>-|-|TRBJ1-4|TRBV7-7
TGTGCCAGCAGCTTAGGTGTAAGGGAGGATGAAAAACTGTTTTTT
CASSLGVREDEKLFF
>-|-|TRBJ2-7|TRBV5-1
TGCGCCAGCAGCCCGGACGGCAGGGGCGAGCAGTACTTC
CASSPDGRGEQYF
>-|TRBD1|TRBJ1-5|TRBV4-1
TGCGCCAGCAGCCAAGACAACAGACAGGGGACCCCGGCCCAGCATTTT
CASSQDNRQGTPAQHF
>-|-|TRBJ2-7|TRBV7-9
TGTGCCAGCAGCTTAGCCTCGACTGGTCGGTACGAGCAGTACTTC
CASSLASTGRYEQYF
>-|-|TRBJ2-1|TRBV6-5
TGTGCCAGCAGTTACTCGTCCGGGAACAATGAGCAGTTCTTC
CASSYSSGNNEQFF
>-|TRBD2|TRBJ2-7|TRBV5-1
TGCGCCAGCAGCTCCTGGGCGGGAGGCCTATCCTACGAGCAGTACTTC
CASSSWAGGLSYEQYF
>-|-|TRBJ1-5|TRBV14
TGTGCCAGCAGCCAGGGAGTAGATCAGCCCCAGCATTTT
CASSQGVDQPQHF
>-|-|TRBJ2-1|TRBV5-1
TGCGCCAGCGTGTTGGGGCCAGGGGCCTACAATGAGCAGTTCTTC
CASVLGPGAYNEQFF
>-|-|TRBJ1-2|TRBV27
TGTGCCAGCAGTTTGAGGGCCCCGGGACAAAACTATGGCTACACCTTC
CASSLRAPGQNYGYTF
>-|TRBD2|TRBJ2-5|TRBV5-4
TGTGCCAGCAGCTCCGGACTAGCGGGAGGGCCAAGGGGCCAAGAGACCCAGTACTTC
CASSSGLAGGPRGQETQYF
>-|-|TRBJ2-7|TRBV7-9
TGTGCCAGCAGCTCCCACAGCCTACAATACTCCTACGAGCAGTACTTC
CASSSHSLQYSYEQYF
>-|TRBD1|TRBJ1-5|TRBV19
TGTGCCAGTAGTATCATCCGCGACAGGGATCAGCCCCAGCATTTT
CASSIIRDRDQPQHF
>-|-|TRBJ1-1|TRBV10-3
TGTGCCATCAGACCGACAGGGAACACTGAAGCTTTCTTT
CAIRPTGNTEAFF
>-|-|TRBJ1-1|TRBV5-1
TGCGCCAGCAGCTTGGAGGGGACACGGAACACTGAAGCTTTCTTT
CASSLEGTRNTEAFF
>-|TRBD1|TRBJ1-1|TRBV6-1
TGTGCCAGCAGTGAACCAGGGGGCTGGTACACTGAAGCTTTCTTT
CASSEPGGWYTEAFF
>-|TRBD2|TRBJ2-1|TRBV2
TGTGCCAGCAGTAGGACAAACCGGGGAACTAGCGGGACTACTGCGTTCTTC
CASSRTNRGTSGTTAFF
>few|-|TRBJ1-3|TRBV4-3
TGCGCCAGCAGCCAAGGAGCGTTGGACACCATATATTTT
CASSQGALDTIYF
>-|-|TRBJ2-5|TRBV30
TGTGCCTGGACCGGCCAAGAGACCCAGTACTTC
CAWTGQETQYF
>-|-|TRBJ2-7|TRBV5-1
TGCGCCAGCAGCTTGGCTGGAGGGGACTACGAGCAGTACTTC
CASSLAGGDYEQYF
>-|-|TRBJ2-7|TRBV2
TGTGCCAGCAGTGAACGTACAGGGTCCTACGAGCAGTACTTC
CASSERTGSYEQYF
>-|-|TRBJ1-4|TRBV30
TGTGCCTGGAGTCAGGGCGGCGAAAAACTGTTTTTT
CAWSQGGEKLFF
>-|TRBD2|TRBJ2-1|TRBV29-1
TGCAGCGTCCTCGGGAGGGGATCGGGCAATGAGCAGTTCTTC
CSVLGRGSGNEQFF
>once|-|TRBJ2-1|TRBV7-9
TGTGCCAGCAGCTTGGACTATCCTTACAATGAGCAGTTCTTC
CASSLDYPYNEQFF
>-|-|TRBJ2-7|TRBV6-1
TGTGCCAGCAGTGAAACCCGGGTTTCCTACGAGCAGTACTTC
CASSETRVSYEQYF
>-|TRBD1|TRBJ1-5|TRBV28
TGTGCCAGCAGTTTAGAGGGGGCCTATCAGCCCCAGCATTTT
CASSLEGAYQPQHF
>-|TRBD1|TRBJ1-2|TRBV28
TGTGCCAGCAGTTTACACACAGGGGGTCGTGGCTACACCTTC
CASSLHTGGRGYTF
>-|TRBD1|TRBJ1-1|TRBV7-8
TGTGCCAGCAGCGTAGGGGACAGGGGAGGAGCTTTCTTT
CASSVGDRGGAFF
>-|TRBD1|TRBJ2-7|TRBV18
TGTGCCAGCTCACCGCAGACAGGGGCTGTCTCCTACGAGCAGTACTTC
CASSPQTGAVSYEQYF
>few|TRBD1|TRBJ1-2|TRBV6-1
TGTGCCAGCAGTACCCGGGTGGGACAGACTGGCTACACCTTC
CASSTRVGQTGYTF
>-|TRBD1|TRBJ2-7|TRBV7-2
TGTGCCAGCAGCAAAAGACAGGGGGCAGCCTACGAGCAGTACTTC
CASSKRQGAAYEQYF
>-|-|TRBJ2-3|TRBV19
TGTGCCAGTAGTACCCTACAGGGCACCTCCACAGATACGCAGTATTTT
CASSTLQGTSTDTQYF
>-|-|TRBJ2-2|TRBV2
TGTGCCAGCACTCAACAGGGGAACACCGGGGAGCTGTTTTTT
CASTQQGNTGELFF
>-|TRBD1|TRBJ2-5|TRBV5-1
TGCGCCAGCAGCCAGCAGGGGGCCCAAGAGACCCAGTACTTC
CASSQQGAQETQYF
>-|TRBD2|TRBJ2-1|TRBV2
TGTGCCAGCAGTTCCAGGGAGGGCAACAGGTTCTTC
CASSSREGNRFF
>-|TRBD1|TRBJ1-3|TRBV30
TGTGCCTGGGACAGGGCCAGAAGCTCTGGAAACACCATATATTTT
CAWDRARSSGNTIYF
>few|-|TRBJ1-1|TRBV6-5
TGTGCCAGCAGTTACCTTTCCCGGGGGACTGAAGCTTTCTTT
CASSYLSRGTEAFF
>-|TRBD2|TRBJ2-1|TRBV11-3
TGTGCCAGCAGCCCGGGACTAGCGGGAAGGGATGAGCAGTTCTTC
CASSPGLAGRDEQFF
>-|-|TRBJ2-1|TRBV18
TGTGCCAGCTCACCACCGCTAGCGACCACCTACAATGAGCAGTTCTTC
CASSPPLATTYNEQFF
>-|-|TRBJ2-7|TRBV5-1
TGCGCCAGCAGCCCGAGGACTGACGCCTACGAGCAGTACTTC
CASSPRTDAYEQYF
>once|-|TRBJ1-4|TRBV15
TGTGCCACCAGCAGAGCCTCCAGTAATGAAAAACTGTTTTTT
CATSRASSNEKLFF
>-|TRBD1|TRBJ1-5|TRBV28
TGTGCCAGCAGACCGCAGGGGGCGATTCAGCCCCAGCATTTT
CASRPQGAIQPQHF
>once|TRBD1|TRBJ1-5|TRBV7-9
TGTTCCAGCAGCCGACAGGGACAGCCCCAGCATTTT
CSSSRQGQPQHF
>-|-|TRBJ2-2|TRBV9
TGTGCCAGCAGCGTTGGGCTAGCGACCCGAGGGAACACCGGGGAGCTGTTTTTT
CASSVGLATRGNTGELFF
>-|-|TRBJ2-3|TRBV28
TGTGCCAGCAGTCGACAGAGATCCACAGATACGCAGTATTTT
CASSRQRSTDTQYF
>-|-|TRBJ2-7|TRBV7-9
TGTGCCAGCAGCTTAGTCCCCCAGGGGGGCAGGGGCGAGCAGTACTTC
CASSLVPQGGRGEQYF
>once|-|TRBJ1-4|TRBV7-2
TGTGCCAGCAGGAAAGTGGGGGGTGGCAATGAAAAACTGTTTTTT
CASRKVGGGNEKLFF
>few|TRBD1|TRBJ1-1|TRBV5-4
TGTGCCAGCAGCTGGGACAGAGGGGCTGAAGCTTTCTTT
CASSWDRGAEAFF
>-|-|TRBJ2-1|TRBV6-5
TGTGCCAGCAGTCCCGATAACTATTATCGTCGGTTCTTC
CASSPDNYYRRFF
>-|-|TRBJ1-2|TRBV5-6
TGTGCCAGCAGCCCAGGGACAATAAACTATGGCTACACCTTC
CASSPGTINYGYTF
>few|-|TRBJ1-4|TRBV11-2
TGTGCCAGCAGCTTAAGCACGGGAACTAATGAAAAACTGTTTTTT
CASSLSTGTNEKLFF
>-|TRBD1|TRBJ2-7|TRBV15
TGTGCCACCAGCAGAGAACAGGGGGCCGAGCAGTACTTC
CATSREQGAEQYF
>-|TRBD2|TRBJ2-7|TRBV29-1
TGCAGCGTTGCTATTGGGACTAGCGGGTACGAGCAGTACTTC
CSVAIGTSGYEQYF